This T cell receptor beta chain was captured in a study of T cell responses to AZD1222 COVID-19 vaccine (dated by TCRdb to the early 2020s). In terms of the full investigation: AZD1222 recipients whose second dose came at about 4 weeks and those whose second dose came at about 12 weeks were combined into one group, since spike-specific TCR depth and breadth did not differ between the two schedules. TCR sequencing covered 233 trial participants: 200 to 220 given two doses of AZD1222 and 26 given two doses of MenACWY control vaccine. Trial participants were enrolled by age into subgroups of 18-55, 56-69 and 70-plus years, and roughly 150, 30 and 60 TCR-sequenced participants, respectively, were included in these subgroups. Study-level results and caveats: After two AZD1222 doses, spike-specific TCR breadth and depth were significantly higher than at day 0 and than in MenACWY recipients. Reportedly, almost half of the unique spike-specific TCRs recognized epitopes lying outside the regions that are mutated in the B.1.351 and B.1.1.7 variants. Because no day 14 peak-response samples were available, repertoires were characterized only after the peak T cell response. Participants were mostly white British, with more females than males. The authors suggested clonal diversity may have been underestimated. Only 5 to 7 AZD1222 recipients were SARS-CoV-2 seropositive at baseline, limiting conclusions about previously exposed vaccinees. In the small 56-69-year group, the increase in depth fell short of significance, most likely because of low power. Vaccine-associated CD4 TCRs spanned the whole spike protein, with dominant responses in regions 160-218 and 743-854.

The sample's time point label is to be understood as: baseline before first vaccination. Vaccinee samples were obtained from the UK trials COV001 and COV002, which included a single-blind randomized controlled phase 2/3 trial of AZD1222 (ChAdOx1 nCoV-19) in healthy adults. For TCRbeta chain sequencing, PBMC samples were collected from trial participants at day 0 and at day 28 after the second dose. Notes on this clone: Its target antigen remains unknown. No base quality values were provided; no much bigger clone lies one nucleotide off.

The CDR3 regions of human TCRbeta chains were subjected to immunosequencing. In the paper's pipeline: Repertoire TCRs were matched against a reference library of SARS-CoV-2-specific TCRs generated with the MIRA antigen-specificity platform. Breadth was defined as the fraction of unique TCRs that were SARS-CoV-2-associated, and depth was defined as the fraction of total T cells that were SARS-CoV-2-associated. Each spike-specific TCR was assigned to its reactive spike region and to a CD4 or CD8 class using the MIRA data. Log10-transformed breadth and depth values were compared by one-way ANOVA with Sidak's multiple comparisons tests. Held by TCRdb, this immuneACCESS table contains in-frame sequences only and omits some clones. Under half of the omission traces to an unresolved V gene where checked; the cause of the rest is unknown. That table gives V, J and clone size, and the DNA gave D and trimming. This sample gives about 130,000 clones in total; roughly nine tenths of them show up just once. Approximately 1.6% of the sample is taken by the ten largest.

The CDR3 runs 16 residues from the cysteine to the phenylalanine. Only the CDR3 DNA is retained, 48 bases long and in frame from the first base. Sequences MNHNY (CDR1) and SVGAGI (CDR2) are obtained from the germline V gene (reference sequence). For this chain, trimming is 5 bases at the V end and 3 bases at the J end, and the number of junction bases without a gene match is 6. Rearrangement joined TRBV6-6 to TRBJ1-3; TRBD1 aligns with 11 central bases. The TCR originated in an adult in good health. The sequencing here drew on peripheral blood, taken on day 0 of AZD1222 vaccination. The DNA reads TGTGCCAGCAGTGGCGGACAGGGGGCATTTGGAAACACCATATATTTT. Protein translation: CASSGGQGAFGNTIYF.